A selection of T cell receptor beta chains follows, all from one sample in a study of technical replicates of blood from a few donors. Only in-frame clones appear in the TCRdb table, and some are missing; sequencing was by immunoSEQ multiplex PCR. Altogether approximately 81,000 clones are present, nearly 96% being singletons, with the ten largest covering approximately 0.39%. Sequenced material: T cells isolated from PBMCs. These TCRs come from a human donor in good health. Each CDR3 is given with its conserved first and last residue. A D gene is named only where the DNA matches it firmly. Clone size, where shown, is once, few, many, or a class for clones that have expanded.

V	D	J	size	DNA	CDR3
TRBV5-1	TRBD2	TRBJ2-7	.	TGCGCCAGCAGCCCTGGACTAGCGGGGCCCTACGAGCAGTACTTC	CASSPGLAGPYEQYF
TRBV6-1	.	TRBJ2-1	.	TGTGCCAGCAGTGGGCCCCAGTTGGATGAGCAGTTCTTC	CASSGPQLDEQFF
TRBV10-3	TRBD2	TRBJ2-7	.	TGTGCCATCAGTGAAATAGCGGGATTCTACGAGCAGTACTTC	CAISEIAGFYEQYF
TRBV2	TRBD1	TRBJ2-2	.	TGTGCCAGCAGGGGACAGGGCGAAACCGGGGAGCTGTTTTTT	CASRGQGETGELFF
TRBV2	.	TRBJ1-1	.	TGTGCCAGCAGCGATGTACAGGGTCTGAACACTGAAGCTTTCTTT	CASSDVQGLNTEAFF
TRBV11-2	.	TRBJ2-7	.	TGTGCCAGCAGCTTAGTTAGTTGGGCCGAGCAGTACTTC	CASSLVSWAEQYF
TRBV5-1	.	TRBJ2-7	.	TGCGCCAGCAGAGGGGGGGCGGACGAGCAGTACTTC	CASRGGADEQYF
TRBV9	.	TRBJ1-2	once	TGTGCCAGCAGCGTAATGGACAGTAACTATGGCTACACCTTC	CASSVMDSNYGYTF
TRBV6-6	.	TRBJ2-1	.	TGTGCCAGCAGCGCGGGGCTCCCTGCGGGTGAGCAGTTCTTC	CASSAGLPAGEQFF
TRBV28	.	TRBJ1-2	.	TGTGCCTATGAATCCTCCAGATCTAACTATGGCTACACCTTC	CAYESSRSNYGYTF
TRBV27	.	TRBJ1-1	.	TGTGCCAGCACCCGTTATGCAGAAATGAACACTGAAGCTTTCTTT	CASTRYAEMNTEAFF
TRBV18	.	TRBJ1-5	.	TGTGCCAGCTCACTAGCAGGGATGAGCAATCAGCCCCAGCATTTT	CASSLAGMSNQPQHF
TRBV5-1	TRBD1	TRBJ2-5	.	TGCGCCAGCAGCTGGGACGGGACAGACCAAGAGACCCAGTACTTC	CASSWDGTDQETQYF
TRBV5-6	.	TRBJ1-4	.	TGTGCCAGCAGCTTAGGAGGTTCTGAAAAACTGTTTTTT	CASSLGGSEKLFF
TRBV5-6	TRBD1	TRBJ2-3	.	TGTGCCAGCAGCTCAGGGGGCGCGACGGATACGCAGTATTTT	CASSSGGATDTQYF
TRBV6-5	.	TRBJ2-2	.	TGTGCCAGCTCACTCGGACAGCCGACCGGGGAGCTGTTTTTT	CASSLGQPTGELFF
TRBV4-1	.	TRBJ2-1	.	TGCGCCAGCAGGCCCAGGGTGGGTTATAATGAGCAGTTCTTC	CASRPRVGYNEQFF
TRBV7-7	.	TRBJ2-2	.	TGTGCCAGCAGCCCCCGAGAGGGGGACACCGGGGAGCTGTTTTTT	CASSPREGDTGELFF
TRBV5-1	.	TRBJ2-6	medium-sized	TGCGCCAGCAGCTTGAATGGGGGCATGGTGGCCAACGTCCTGACTTTC	CASSLNGGMVANVLTF
TRBV9	.	TRBJ2-1	.	TGTGCCAGCAGCCTTTATAGCGGTCCTAATGAGCAGTTCTTC	CASSLYSGPNEQFF
TRBV19	.	TRBJ2-1	.	TGTGCCAGTAGTTATGGGTATAGCAGCCACAATGAGCAGTTCTTC	CASSYGYSSHNEQFF
TRBV10-3	.	TRBJ2-1	.	TGTGCCATCAGTGAAGGGGTCTACAATGAGCAGTTCTTC	CAISEGVYNEQFF
TRBV5-5	TRBD2	TRBJ2-7	.	TGTGCCAGCAGTTGGGGACTAGCGGGAGAGGAAAAGCAGTACTTC	CASSWGLAGEEKQYF
TRBV4-3	TRBD1	TRBJ2-1	.	TGCGCCAGCGCAACCGGGACAGGGGGCAATGAGCAGTTCTTC	CASATGTGGNEQFF
TRBV6-1	.	TRBJ2-1	.	TGTGCCACTTCAGGGAGGCACAATGAGCAGTTCTTC	CATSGRHNEQFF
TRBV27	TRBD1	TRBJ1-5	.	TGTGCCAGCAGTTTAGTAGGGGGCGCGGAACAGCCCCAGCATTTT	CASSLVGGAEQPQHF
TRBV18	TRBD1	TRBJ1-2	.	TGTGCCAGCTCACCGGACAGGGGGCCTTATGGCTACACCTTC	CASSPDRGPYGYTF
TRBV9	.	TRBJ2-1	few	TGTGCCAGCAGCGAGGTCGGGAGAGACAATGAGCAGTTCTTC	CASSEVGRDNEQFF
TRBV29-1	TRBD1	TRBJ2-7	.	TGCAGCGTGGGAACCCCGACAGGGAACGAGCAGTACTTC	CSVGTPTGNEQYF
TRBV5-6	.	TRBJ2-1	.	TGTGCCAGCAGCTTGGCTAGGACAGTCTACAATGAGCAGTTCTTC	CASSLARTVYNEQFF
TRBV5-1	TRBD2	TRBJ2-1	.	TGCGCCAGCAGCTACCATAGCGGGAGCAATGAGCAGTTCTTC	CASSYHSGSNEQFF
TRBV7-9	.	TRBJ1-4	.	TGTGCCAGCAGCTTAGAAGATCGGGTTTGGGAAAAACTGTTTTTT	CASSLEDRVWEKLFF
TRBV28	.	TRBJ2-1	.	TGTGCCAGCAGCAGGAGGGTCGGACACTCAAATGAGCAGTTCTTC	CASSRRVGHSNEQFF
TRBV4-3	.	TRBJ1-2	.	TGCGCCAGCAGCCCCACAGGCTCGCTCTATGGCTACACCTTC	CASSPTGSLYGYTF
TRBV25-1	.	TRBJ1-2	.	TGTGCCAGCAGTGAATATGCGAGCCATGGCTACACCTTC	CASSEYASHGYTF
TRBV15	TRBD2	TRBJ2-3	.	TGTGCCACCAGCACCCTAGCGGGAAAAGCAGATACGCAGTATTTT	CATSTLAGKADTQYF
TRBV4-1	TRBD2	TRBJ2-1	.	TGCGCCAGCAGCCAAGATAAGGCGGGAGGGCCCTACAATGAGCAGTTCTTC	CASSQDKAGGPYNEQFF
TRBV4-1	TRBD1	TRBJ1-4	.	TGCGCCAGCAGCGACAGGGCAACTAATGAAAAACTGTTTTTT	CASSDRATNEKLFF
TRBV5-8	.	TRBJ1-1	.	TGTGCCAGCAGCTTGGTTACAGGGAATTTGAACACTGAAGCTTTCTTT	CASSLVTGNLNTEAFF
TRBV11-2	TRBD1	TRBJ1-4	.	TGTGCCAGCAGCTTAAATACAGGGACAGGGGGAGAAAAACTGTTTTTT	CASSLNTGTGGEKLFF